These 21 T cell receptor beta chains share one sample of origin, sequenced in a study of T cells of healthy individuals. TCRdb ran MiXCR on the 5' RACE reads and lists one entry per CDR3 protein. The table includes more than 85,000 distinct CDR3 sequences, approximately 15% detected once. The receptors shown here come from a human donor in good health.

This clonotype was recorded a few times. The CDR3 spells CASSGRYNEQFF. CDR3 DNA sequence: TGTGCCAGCAGTGGGAGATACAATGAGCAGTTCTTC. The V call is TRBV28, the J call TRBJ2-1, with D maybe TRBD2 (5 bases). The germline CDR1 and CDR2 sequences are MDHEN and SYDVKM. The CDR3 runs to 12 residues. V was trimmed by 5 bases and J by 4 bases, leaving 6 bases between them.

This clonotype has ten or more counts. The J gene is TRBJ1-6, the V gene TRBV14, with D maybe TRBD1 (5 bases). Germline CDR1 reads SGHDN; CDR2 reads FVKESK. The V end lost 1 base, the J end lost 7 bases, and 8 bases lay between the germline ends. This CDR3 spans 14 amino acids. CDR3 in DNA: TGTGCCAGCAGCCAAGGTGACAGCAATTCACCCCTCCACTTT. Residues: CASSQGDSNSPLHF. The whole variable domain, filled in from reference TRBV14 and TRBJ1-6, reads EAGVTQFPSHSVIEKGQTVTLRCDPISGHDNLYWYRRVMGKEIKFLLHFVKESKQDESGMPNNRFLAERTGGTYSTLKVQPAELEDSGVYFCASSQGDSNSPLHFGNGTRLTVT.

This clonotype was picked up a small number of times. The chain carries TRBV12-3 or TRBV12-4 and TRBJ2-5; no clear D gene. The CDR3 runs to 12 residues. Trimming removed 2 bases at V and 4 bases at J, with 5 bases between. CDR3 sequence reads: CASSLRIETQYF. The DNA of the CDR3 is TGTGCCAGCAGTTTAAGGATAGAGACCCAGTACTTC.

The rearrangement uses TRBV28 and TRBJ1-3; 11 bases fit TRBD1. V lost 9 bases to trimming and J lost 2 bases; unmatched junction nucleotides: 9. This CDR3 contains 16 residues. CDR1 and CDR2 from the germline V gene are MDHEN and SYDVKM. The CDR3 sequence: CASTPGTGGTGNTIYF. Here the CDR3 DNA reads TGTGCCAGTACCCCCGGGACAGGGGGGACTGGAAACACCATATATTTT.

The chain uses TRBV18 and TRBJ2-4; TRBD2 agrees at 14 bases. Germline assignment: CDR1 KGHSH and CDR2 LQKENI. This CDR3 is 18 amino acids long. Trimming at V came to 3 bases and at J to 6 bases, leaving 10 bases not matched to a gene. CDR3 sequence (DNA): TGTGCCAGCTCACCGGTCGGACTAGCGGGGGGCGTTGGAAACATTCAGTACTTC. This gives the protein CASSPVGLAGGVGNIQYF.

This clonotype turned up a few times. The rearrangement uses TRBV7-9 and TRBJ2-1, with 8 bases identical to TRBD2. This CDR3 is 13 amino acids long. Germline-derived CDR1 and CDR2 are SEHNR and FQNEAQ (reference sequence). The J segment lost 9 bases and the V segment lost 0 bases, leaving 1 base of the junction unmatched. The CDR3 spells CASSLASGGEQFF. In DNA form, the CDR3 reads TGTGCCAGCAGCTTAGCGAGCGGGGGTGAGCAGTTCTTC.

This clonotype showed up just a few times. The chain has TRBV7-2 and TRBJ1-4; D uncertain. Trimming removed 3 bases from V and 8 bases from J, with 13 bases in between. Germline CDR1 SGHTA, CDR2 FQGNSA. CDR3 length: 14 amino acids. In nucleotides, the CDR3 is TGTGCCAGCAGCTTCCGTAGGGAGGGCGAAAAACTGTTTTTT. It encodes CASSFRREGEKLFF.

The chain joins TRBV28 to TRBJ1-1, with a tentative D call TRBD1 (6 bases). This CDR3 has 15 residues. Germline-derived CDR1 and CDR2 are MDHEN and SYDVKM. V gave up 2 bases and J gave up 7 bases, with 17 bases separating them. CDR3 loop: CASSLNAGAVHEAFF. The CDR3, as DNA: TGTGCCAGCAGTTTAAATGCAGGGGCGGTCCATGAAGCTTTCTTT. The entire variable domain, with the rest obtained from reference TRBV28 and TRBJ1-1, is as follows: DVKVTQSSRYLVKRTGEKVFLECVQDMDHENMFWYRQDPGLGLRLIYFSYDVKMKEKGDIPEGYSVSREKKERFSLILESASTNQTSMYLCASSLNAGAVHEAFFGQGTRLTVV.

This clonotype was detected ten times or more. The chain employs TRBV29-1 and TRBJ1-3, with TRBD1 as a possible D gene (5 bases). V was cut by 1 base and J by 2 bases, with 9 bases left in between. Germline assignment: CDR1 SQVTM and CDR2 ANQGSEA. This CDR3 is built from 14 residues. The DNA for the CDR3 is TGCAGCGTTGAAGGTCAGGGACCTGGAAACACCATATATTTT. It specifies CSVEGQGPGNTIYF. The whole variable domain, filled in from reference TRBV29-1 and TRBJ1-3, reads SAVISQKPSRDICQRGTSLTIQCQVDSQVTMMFWYRQQPGQSLTLIATANQGSEATYESGFVIDKFPISRPNLTFSTLTVSNMSPEDSSIYLCSVEGQGPGNTIYFGEGSWLTVV.

This clonotype showed up just a few times. This sequence joins TRBV27 and TRBJ1-6, with D possibly matching TRBD1 (5 bases). This CDR3 contains 15 residues. Germline lookup yields CDR1 MNHEY and CDR2 SMNVEV (reference sequence). V shed 5 bases and J shed 6 bases, with 14 bases lying between them. The CDR3 is CASSPRRDANSPLHF. The CDR3 nucleotides are TGTGCCAGCAGTCCACGGAGGGACGCTAATTCACCCCTCCACTTT.

This clonotype has more than one count but fewer than ten. This chain links TRBV5-6 with TRBJ2-7; 9 positions agree with TRBD2. The CDR3 has 15 residues. Trimming removed 4 bases from V and 2 bases from J; junction bases left unmatched: 7. Germline V gives CDR1 SGHDT, CDR2 YYEEEE. The CDR3 region is CASSPRGGATYEQYF. For the CDR3, the DNA is TGTGCCAGCAGCCCGCGGGGGGGTGCCACCTACGAGCAGTACTTC.

V gene TRBV24-1 combines with J gene TRBJ2-1; 10 nucleotides match TRBD2. CDR1 KGHDR and CDR2 SFDVKD come from the germline V gene. V lost 5 bases, J lost 9 bases, and 9 bases stayed unmatched. The CDR3 covers 15 residues. DNA for the CDR3: TGTGCCACCAGTGGTTGGGCTAGCGGGAGTGGTGAGCAGTTCTTC. Amino acid sequence: CATSGWASGSGEQFF.

The J gene is TRBJ2-1, the V gene TRBV6-2 or TRBV6-3; 8 bases match TRBD2. CDR3 size: 17 residues. Per germline, CDR1 MNHEY and CDR2 SVGEGT. J lost 2 bases, V lost 5 bases, and 11 bases had no gene match. CDR3 in amino acids: CASSSRGSGDPYNEQFF. CDR3 bases: TGTGCCAGCAGTAGCCGGGGTAGCGGGGACCCCTACAATGAGCAGTTCTTC.

This rearrangement joins TRBV7-2 to TRBJ2-7; no clear D gene. The V end lost 1 base, the J end lost 0 bases, and 7 bases lay between the germline ends. CDR3 length: 14 amino acids. Germline CDR1 reads SGHTA; CDR2 reads FQGNSA. CDR3 protein: CASSLGWGSYEQYF. For the CDR3, the DNA is TGTGCCAGCAGCTTAGGGTGGGGCTCCTACGAGCAGTACTTC.

The chain employs TRBV6-2 or TRBV6-3 and TRBJ2-5, with no clear D. Trimming pared 2 bases from V and 4 bases from J, leaving 11 bases between. Germline CDR1 and CDR2: MNHEY and SVGEGT. This CDR3 contains 14 residues. The CDR3: CASSYPPPGETQYF. DNA of the CDR3: TGTGCCAGCAGTTACCCCCCTCCCGGAGAGACCCAGTACTTC.

The chain combines TRBV6-2 or TRBV6-3 with TRBJ2-1; no clear D gene. Trimming pared 0 bases from V and 7 bases from J, leaving 4 bases between. CDR1 MNHEY and CDR2 SVGEGT come from the germline V gene. CDR3 size: 12 residues. The chain's CDR3 is CASSYSWNEQFF. The CDR3, as DNA: TGTGCCAGCAGTTACTCATGGAATGAGCAGTTCTTC.

The sample holds a few counts of this clonotype. The chain links TRBV5-1 to TRBJ1-1, with a possible D match to TRBD1 (5 bases). The V and J ends lost 0 bases and 5 bases respectively, with 11 bases between them. Germline V gene data show CDR1 as SGHRS and CDR2 as YFSETQ. This CDR3 comprises 14 residues. This chain's CDR3 is CASSLGGAGTEAFF. The CDR3 coding sequence is TGCGCCAGCAGCTTGGGAGGGGCTGGGACTGAAGCTTTCTTT.

The rearrangement joins TRBV6-1 to TRBJ2-3; D possibly corresponds to TRBD2 (6 bases). CDR3 size: 14 residues. Trimming removed 8 bases at V and 1 base at J, with 13 bases between. Germline V CDR1 and CDR2: MNHNS, SASEGT. This chain's CDR3 is CASGGGGGTDTQYF. The CDR3 bases are TGTGCCAGCGGTGGAGGAGGGGGCACAGATACGCAGTATTTT.

This CDR3 is CASSQEGTENYEQYF. The CDR3 DNA follows: TGCGCCAGCAGCCAAGAAGGGACAGAAAACTACGAGCAGTACTTC. This chain joins TRBV4-3 and TRBJ2-7; the match to TRBD1 covers 7 bases. CDR1 and CDR2 from the germline V gene are LGHNA and YSLEER. The CDR3 consists of 15 residues. The ends lost 0 bases at V and 3 bases at J; junction bases unmatched: 5.

This rearrangement joins TRBV6-2 or TRBV6-3 to TRBJ2-2, with D perhaps TRBD1 (5 bases). The CDR3 runs to 14 residues. Germline CDR1 MNHEY, CDR2 SVGEGT. The V and J ends lost 6 bases and 3 bases respectively, with 11 bases between them. In DNA, the CDR3 is TGTGCCAGCAGCCCAGGACACGACACCGGGGAGCTGTTTTTT. Translating gives CASSPGHDTGELFF.

This clonotype was recorded many times. CDR3 residues: CASSADGVRGNEQFF. CDR3 in DNA: TGTGCCAGCAGCGCAGATGGGGTAAGAGGCAATGAGCAGTTCTTC. The chain uses TRBV9 and TRBJ2-1; D unresolved. Trimming left V 3 bases short and J 6 bases short, with 16 bases between. Germline V gives CDR1 SGDLS, CDR2 YYNGEE. The CDR3 consists of 15 residues.